This T cell receptor (beta chain) was recovered during a study of T-cell reconstitution after alpha-beta-depleted transplantation in children. This clonotype showed up many times. The antigen is undetermined. Unique molecular identifiers were incorporated when the TCRbeta library was constructed. TCRdb reprocessed the PCR reads via MiXCR and lists one record per CDR3 protein. The data show about 420,000 distinct CDR3 sequences, around 15% seen once. The CDR3 is made up of 19 amino acids. V dropped 1 base and J dropped 2; count of bases not matched to a gene: 11. The germline V gene encodes CDR1 LGHNA and CDR2 YNFKEQ. General study points: Expanded graft clones numbering several hundred reportedly gave rise to alpha-beta T cells about two months after transplant. Among T cells one year after transplant, newly produced cells accounted for most counts and diversity. After transplant, high TCRbeta diversity at day 60 in some patients arose from surviving recipient T cells and thymic progenitors.

V gene TRBV4-2 combines with J gene TRBJ2-5; TRBD2 matches at 12 bases. This receptor was obtained from a boy under two years old who had a stem cell transplant for Wiskott-Aldrich syndrome, so the T cells may come from the graft donor. The specimen comprised PBMCs, mostly from graft donor cells, sampled 360 days after TCRalphabeta/CD19-depleted stem cell transplant. The CDR3 loop reads CASSQGLGLAGPFQETQYF. The CDR3 DNA reads as TGTGCCAGCAGCCAAGGACTCGGACTAGCGGGGCCTTTTCAAGAGACCCAGTACTTC.